The 21 T cell receptor beta chains in this list originate from one sample, sequenced in a study of T-cell reconstitution after alpha-beta-depleted transplantation in children. The TCRbeta library was prepared with unique molecular identifiers. TCRdb passed the PCR reads through MiXCR, listing each CDR3 protein once. The sample shows about 610,000 distinct CDR3 sequences, roughly 30% of them seen only once. This specimen was PBMCs, taken before TCRalphabeta/CD19-depleted stem cell transplant. These receptors came from a boy under two years old with Wiskott-Aldrich syndrome, due to receive a stem cell transplant.

This clonotype was observed a handful of times. The V and J genes are TRBV5-1 and TRBJ2-3; 8 nucleotides line up with TRBD1. The CDR3 runs 15 residues. Germline V lookup: CDR1 SGHRS, CDR2 YFSETQ. V lost 4 bases and J lost 1; bases outside the gene matches: 5. The CDR3 sequence: CASSPTGVGTDTQYF. The CDR3 DNA follows: TGCGCCAGCAGCCCGACAGGGGTGGGCACAGATACGCAGTATTTT. The full variable domain, completed using reference TRBV5-1 and TRBJ2-3, is KAGVTQTPRYLIKTRGQQVTLSCSPISGHRSVSWYQQTPGQGLQFLFEYFSETQRNKGNFPGRFSGRQFSNSRSEMNVSTLELGDSALYLCASSPTGVGTDTQYFGPGTRLTVL.

This clonotype was seen a few times. The genes are TRBV20-1 and TRBJ1-2, with TRBD1 as a possible D gene (5 bases). Germline V CDR1 and CDR2: DFQATT, SNEGSKA (reference sequence). V lost 6 bases and J lost 4, with 18 bases in between. CDR3 length: 14 amino acids. DNA of the CDR3: TGCAGTGCCAACCAGGGAGGATTGCTCTATGGCTACACCTTC. Translating it yields CSANQGGLLYGYTF.

In its sample, this clonotype was seen a few times. The chain links TRBV11-2 to TRBJ2-1; 10 bases are shared with TRBD2. The CDR3 contains 17 residues. The germline V gene encodes CDR1 SGHAT and CDR2 FQNNGV. Trimming removed 4 bases from V and 5 bases from J; junction bases left unmatched: 11. For the CDR3, the DNA is TGTGCCAGCAGCTCGAACCTCCTAGCGGGAGTGAACAATGAGCAGTTCTTC. Translating gives CASSSNLLAGVNNEQFF.

This clonotype was found a few times. V and J are TRBV5-1 and TRBJ2-2; D is ambiguous. The CDR3 consists of 16 residues. Trimming cost V 0 bases and J 5 bases, with 14 bases left between them. Germline-derived CDR1 and CDR2 are SGHRS and YFSETQ. The CDR3 DNA is TGCGCCAGCAGCTTGGAGTTTTTAGTCCAAACCGGGGAGCTGTTTTTT. Amino acids: CASSLEFLVQTGELFF.

A few counts support this clonotype. V and J are TRBV20-1 and TRBJ2-5; perhaps TRBD2 as D (5 bases). The V gene lost 7 bases and the J gene lost 3 bases, with 6 bases spanning the gap. This CDR3 has 10 residues. CDR1 is DFQATT, CDR2 SNEGSKA, per germline (reference sequence). CDR3 residues: CSGREETQYF. The CDR3, as DNA: TGCAGTGGGCGGGAAGAGACCCAGTACTTC.

The V call is TRBV12-3 or TRBV12-4, the J call TRBJ2-5; weak D call: TRBD2 (5 bases). V was trimmed by 3 bases and J by 4 bases, leaving 12 bases between them. The CDR3 has 14 residues. In DNA form, the CDR3 reads TGTGCCAGCAGTTTTGTCCGTCGGGGAGAGACCCAGTACTTC. This translates into CASSFVRRGETQYF.

This chain connects TRBV4-2 to TRBJ2-7; the match to TRBD2 covers 7 bases. CDR1 LGHNA and CDR2 YNFKEQ come from the germline V gene. The CDR3 sequence is 16 residues long. The V and J ends lost 1 base and 0 bases, in that order; junction bases with no gene match: 6. This CDR3 is CASSQVGLAASYEQYF. CDR3 sequence (DNA): TGTGCCAGCAGCCAAGTGGGCCTAGCGGCCTCCTACGAGCAGTACTTC.

The V gene is TRBV5-1, the J gene TRBJ1-2, with 7 bases identical to TRBD1. This CDR3 has 13 amino acids. Germline trimming cut 2 bases from V and 8 bases from J; bases unmatched to any gene: 6. Germline CDR1 and CDR2: SGHRS and YFSETQ. CDR3 in amino acids: CASSFKGADGYTF. CDR3 nucleotide sequence: TGCGCCAGCAGCTTCAAGGGGGCTGACGGCTACACCTTC.

The rearrangement joins TRBV6-5 to TRBJ2-5, with TRBD1 identical over 11 bases. CDR3 size: 14 residues. The germline CDR1 and CDR2 sequences are MNHEY and SVGAGI. The V gene end was trimmed by 3 bases and the J gene end by 4 bases; junction bases not matched to a gene: 1. The CDR3 sequence is CASSYGTGGETQYF. CDR3 DNA sequence: TGTGCCAGCAGTTATGGGACAGGGGGAGAGACCCAGTACTTC.

This clonotype was observed a handful of times. V gene TRBV24-1 combines with J gene TRBJ2-1, with 8 bases that match TRBD2. This CDR3 region has 14 residues. Germline-derived CDR1 and CDR2 are KGHDR and SFDVKD. J was trimmed by 5 bases and V by 7 bases; bases with no gene match: 6. CDR3 in DNA: TGTGCCACCAGCACTAGCGGAGGTAACAATGAGCAGTTCTTC. Amino acids: CATSTSGGNNEQFF.

This clonotype was detected a few times. The rearrangement joins TRBV29-1 to TRBJ2-7, with D uncertain. V was cut by 4 bases and J by 5 bases, with 9 bases left in between. The CDR3 contains 11 residues. Germline CDR1 is SQVTM and CDR2 is ANQGSEA. Here the CDR3 reads CSVALIDEQYF. The CDR3 DNA reads TGCAGCGTTGCATTGATCGACGAGCAGTACTTC.

The chain combines TRBV5-1 with TRBJ2-2; 8 nucleotides match TRBD1. Germline-derived CDR1 and CDR2 are SGHRS and YFSETQ. V shed 6 bases and J 1 base; nucleotides not matched to a gene: 2. The CDR3 is made up of 14 amino acids. The CDR3: CASTGGWNTGELFF. For the CDR3, the DNA is TGCGCCAGCACAGGGGGCTGGAACACCGGGGAGCTGTTTTTT.

This chain joins TRBV29-1 and TRBJ2-1; D remains ambiguous. The CDR3 is made up of 12 amino acids. V dropped 1 base and J dropped 3 bases, with 4 bases sitting between them. Germline V CDR1 and CDR2: SQVTM, ANQGSEA. Here the CDR3 reads CSVEVGYNEQFF. The CDR3, as DNA: TGCAGCGTTGAAGTAGGCTACAATGAGCAGTTCTTC.

Notes on this clonotype: The junction does not match germline at one end; this may be a read error. The J gene is TRBJ2-1, the V gene TRBV28; a weak D match, TRBD2 (6 bases). The CDR3 consists of 13 residues. Germline V lookup: CDR1 MDHEN, CDR2 SYDVKM. The CDR3 loop reads CASSRDSNNEQFF. DNA for the CDR3: TGTGCCAGCAGTAGGGACTCCAACAATGAGCAGTTCTTC.

The count of this clonotype is one. The CDR3 reads CSATGTILTEAFF. The CDR3 nucleotides are TGCAGTGCCACCGGGACTATTCTCACTGAAGCTTTCTTT. V gene TRBV20-1 combines with J gene TRBJ1-1, with a weak D call TRBD1 (5 bases). Germline CDR1 DFQATT, CDR2 SNEGSKA (reference sequence). Trimming pared 6 bases from V and 4 bases from J, leaving 15 bases between. This CDR3 region has 13 residues.

This chain uses TRBV14 with TRBJ2-1, with TRBD2 matching over 10 bases. This CDR3 comprises 17 residues. V lost 4 bases, J lost 7 bases, and 13 bases stayed unmatched. Germline V gene lookup returns CDR1 SGHDN and CDR2 FVKESK. CDR3 sequence reads: CASSLLAGVRGGNEQFF. The CDR3, as DNA: TGTGCCAGCAGCCTCCTAGCGGGAGTTCGGGGTGGTAATGAGCAGTTCTTC.

V gene TRBV5-1 combines with J gene TRBJ2-1, with TRBD1 matching 7 bases. Losses at the gene ends were 3 bases for V and 9 bases for J; bases not matched to a gene: 15. This CDR3 has 16 residues. The germline V gene has CDR1 SGHRS and CDR2 YFSETQ. Here the CDR3 reads CASSYGDAGGIGEQFF. Written as DNA, the CDR3 is TGCGCCAGCAGCTACGGAGACGCAGGGGGTATTGGTGAGCAGTTCTTC.

V usage is TRBV4-2 and J usage is TRBJ1-6; D gene unclear. Trimming pared 2 bases from V and 6 bases from J, leaving 11 bases between. This CDR3 contains 15 residues. The germline V gene encodes CDR1 LGHNA and CDR2 YNFKEQ. CDR3: CASSQPWGSNSPLHF. The CDR3 region has the DNA TGTGCCAGCAGCCAACCATGGGGAAGTAATTCACCCCTCCACTTT.

The rearrangement links TRBV7-9 to TRBJ2-7, with TRBD1 as a possible D gene (5 bases). The germline gives CDR1 SEHNR, CDR2 FQNEAQ (reference sequence). This CDR3 has 14 residues. The V end lost 5 bases, the J end lost 4 bases, and 15 bases lay between the germline ends. CDR3 protein: CASSQQGLLYEQYF. In nucleotides, the CDR3 is TGTGCCAGCAGCCAGCAGGGTCTCCTTTACGAGCAGTACTTC.

This clonotype was observed a handful of times. The V gene is TRBV3-1, the J gene TRBJ1-1; unclear D gene. Trimming took 4 bases from V and 3 from J, leaving 6 bases between them. Germline values: CDR1 LGHDT, CDR2 YNNKEL (reference sequence). The CDR3 totals 12 residues. In DNA form, the CDR3 reads TGTGCCAGCAGCCTAGTCCACACTGAAGCTTTCTTT. Translating it yields CASSLVHTEAFF. The variable domain in full, with the rest retrieved from reference TRBV3-1 and TRBJ1-1, is DTAVSQTPKYLVTQMGNDKSIKCEQNLGHDTMYWYKQDSKKFLKIMFSYNNKELIINETVPNRFSPKSPDKAHLNLHINSLELGDSAVYFCASSLVHTEAFFGQGTRLTVV.

The chain combines TRBV12-3 or TRBV12-4 with TRBJ2-3; 11 bases align to TRBD2. This CDR3 has 16 residues. Trimming at V came to 6 bases and at J to 2 bases, leaving 7 bases not matched to a gene. CDR3 loop: CASRRTSGLDTDTQYF. For the CDR3, the DNA is TGTGCCAGCAGAAGGACTAGCGGGCTTGACACAGATACGCAGTATTTT.